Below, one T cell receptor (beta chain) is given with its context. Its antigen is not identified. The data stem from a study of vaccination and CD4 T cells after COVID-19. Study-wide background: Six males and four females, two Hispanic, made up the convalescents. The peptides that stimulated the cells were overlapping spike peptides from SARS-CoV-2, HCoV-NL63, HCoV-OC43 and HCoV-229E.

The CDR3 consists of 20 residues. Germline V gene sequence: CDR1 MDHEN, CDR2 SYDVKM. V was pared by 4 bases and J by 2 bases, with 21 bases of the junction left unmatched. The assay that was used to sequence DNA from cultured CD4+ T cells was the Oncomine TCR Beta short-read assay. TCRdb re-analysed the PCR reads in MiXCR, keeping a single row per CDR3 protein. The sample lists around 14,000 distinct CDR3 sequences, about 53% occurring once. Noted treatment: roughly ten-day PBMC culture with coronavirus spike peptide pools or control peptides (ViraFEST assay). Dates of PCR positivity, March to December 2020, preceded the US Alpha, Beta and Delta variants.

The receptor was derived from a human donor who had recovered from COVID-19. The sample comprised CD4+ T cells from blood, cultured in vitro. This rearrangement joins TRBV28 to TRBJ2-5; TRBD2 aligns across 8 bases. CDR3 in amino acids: CASSWGWGLEREWRQETQYF. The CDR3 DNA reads TGTGCCAGCAGTTGGGGTTGGGGCCTCGAGCGGGAGTGGCGGCAAGAGACCCAGTACTTC.